A single T cell receptor beta chain is shown here with its context. Antigen unknown. Germline V CDR1 and CDR2: SGHTA, FQGNSA. J gave up 4 bases and V 5 bases, and 2 bases lay outside the gene matches. CDR3 length: 14 residues. The time point denotes: blood 4 weeks post-SBRT, at nephrectomy. Sample treatment: 15 Gy SBRT to primary tumor, nephrectomy 4 weeks later. Nephrectomy followed 15 Gy stereotactic body radiation by 4 weeks. Clones were read by immunoSEQ multiplex PCR, and TCRdb kept only the in-frame ones, dropping some. Here the sample spans approximately 150,000 clones, 86% being singletons. The data were taken from a study of radiation and T cells in renal cell carcinoma. Study-wide results and limits: In blood, top tumor clones expanded by 2 weeks, shrinking by 4. No pretreatment tumor biopsies were available for baseline clonotypes.

Material: blood, obtained from a patient whose treatment included radiotherapy and nephrectomy. This receptor was obtained from a woman in her fifties or sixties with renal cell carcinoma. V usage is TRBV7-2 and J usage is TRBJ2-5; 12 bases map to TRBD2. The CDR3 DNA sequence: TGTGCCAGCAGCGCTAGCGGGGGGGTAGAGACCCAGTACTTC. Translated: CASSASGGVETQYF. The full variable domain, in which reference TRBV7-2 and TRBJ2-5 provide the parts outside the CDR3, is GAGVSQSPSNKVTEKGKDVELRCDPISGHTALYWYRQSLGQGLEFLIYFQGNSAPDKSGLPSDRFSAERTGGSVSTLTIQRTQQEDSAVYLCASSASGGVETQYFGPGTRLLVL.